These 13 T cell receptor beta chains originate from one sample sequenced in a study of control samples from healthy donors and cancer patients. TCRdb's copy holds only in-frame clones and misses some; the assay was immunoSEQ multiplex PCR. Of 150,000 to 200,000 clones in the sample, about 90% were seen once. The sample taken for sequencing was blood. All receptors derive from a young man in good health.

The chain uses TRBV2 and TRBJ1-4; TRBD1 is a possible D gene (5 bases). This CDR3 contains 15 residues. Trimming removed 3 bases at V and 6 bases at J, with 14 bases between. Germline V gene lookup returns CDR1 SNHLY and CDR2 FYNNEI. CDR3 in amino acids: CASSDVVGGDEKLFF. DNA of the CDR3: TGTGCCAGCAGTGATGTTGTGGGGGGAGATGAAAAACTGTTTTTT.

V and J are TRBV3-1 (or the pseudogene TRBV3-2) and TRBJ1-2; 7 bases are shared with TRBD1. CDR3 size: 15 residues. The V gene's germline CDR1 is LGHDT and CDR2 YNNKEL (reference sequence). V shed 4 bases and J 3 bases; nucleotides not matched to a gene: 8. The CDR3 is CASSPMPQGDYGYTF. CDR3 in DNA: TGTGCCAGCAGCCCGATGCCGCAGGGGGACTATGGCTACACCTTC.

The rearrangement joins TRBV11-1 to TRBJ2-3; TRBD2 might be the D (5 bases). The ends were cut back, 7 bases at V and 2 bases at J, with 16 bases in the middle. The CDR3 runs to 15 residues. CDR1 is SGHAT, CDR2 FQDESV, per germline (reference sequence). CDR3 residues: CASTVRGMLTDTQYF. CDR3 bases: TGTGCCAGCACCGTTCGGGGAATGCTCACAGATACGCAGTATTTT. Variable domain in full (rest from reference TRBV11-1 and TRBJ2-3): EAEVAQSPRYKITEKSQAVAFWCDPISGHATLYWYRQILGQGPELLVQFQDESVVDDSQLPKDRFSAERLKGVDSTLKIQPAELGDSAMYLCASTVRGMLTDTQYFGPGTRLTVL.

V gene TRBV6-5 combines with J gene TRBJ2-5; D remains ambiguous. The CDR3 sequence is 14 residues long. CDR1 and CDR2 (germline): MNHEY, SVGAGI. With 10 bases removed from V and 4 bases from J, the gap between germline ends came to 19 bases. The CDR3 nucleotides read TGTGCCACCCGGTCAGACGAAGGGCTAGAGACCCAGTACTTC. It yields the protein CATRSDEGLETQYF.

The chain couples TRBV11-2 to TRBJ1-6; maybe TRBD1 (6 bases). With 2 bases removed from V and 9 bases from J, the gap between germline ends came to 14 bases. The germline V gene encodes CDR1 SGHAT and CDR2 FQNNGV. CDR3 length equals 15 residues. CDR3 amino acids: CASSLMAGASSPLHF. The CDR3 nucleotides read TGTGCCAGCAGCTTAATGGCAGGGGCTAGTTCACCCCTCCACTTT.

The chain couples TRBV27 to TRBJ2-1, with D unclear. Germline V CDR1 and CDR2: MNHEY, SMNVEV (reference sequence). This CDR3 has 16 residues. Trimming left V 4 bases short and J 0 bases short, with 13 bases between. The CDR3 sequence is CASSYFPQSSYNEQFF. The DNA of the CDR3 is TGTGCCAGCAGTTATTTTCCGCAGAGCTCCTACAATGAGCAGTTCTTC.

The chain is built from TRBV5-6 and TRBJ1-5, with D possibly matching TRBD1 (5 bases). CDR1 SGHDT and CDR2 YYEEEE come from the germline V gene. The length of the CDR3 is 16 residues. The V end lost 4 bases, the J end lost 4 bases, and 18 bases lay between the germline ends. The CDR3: CASSPRGGVRNQPQHF. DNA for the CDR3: TGTGCCAGCAGCCCCAGAGGAGGGGTCCGTAATCAGCCCCAGCATTTT.

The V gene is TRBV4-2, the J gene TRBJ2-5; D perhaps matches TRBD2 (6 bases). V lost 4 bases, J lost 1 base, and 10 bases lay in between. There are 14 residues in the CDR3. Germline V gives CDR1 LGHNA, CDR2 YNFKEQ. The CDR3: CASSPPGLQETQYF. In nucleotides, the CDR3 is TGTGCCAGCAGCCCCCCGGGACTCCAAGAGACCCAGTACTTC.

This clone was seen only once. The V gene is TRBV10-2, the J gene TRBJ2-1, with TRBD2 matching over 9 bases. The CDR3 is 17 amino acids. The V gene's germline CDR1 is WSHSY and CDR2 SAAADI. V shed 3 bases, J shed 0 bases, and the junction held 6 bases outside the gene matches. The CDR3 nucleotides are TGCGCCAGCAGTGAAGTGACTAGCGGCCACTCCTACAATGAGCAGTTCTTC. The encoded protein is CASSEVTSGHSYNEQFF.

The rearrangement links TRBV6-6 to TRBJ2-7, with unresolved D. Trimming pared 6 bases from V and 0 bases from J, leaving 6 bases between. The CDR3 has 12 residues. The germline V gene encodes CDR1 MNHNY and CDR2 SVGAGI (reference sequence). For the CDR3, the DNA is TGTGCCAGCAGAAAACACTCCTACGAGCAGTACTTC. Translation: CASRKHSYEQYF.

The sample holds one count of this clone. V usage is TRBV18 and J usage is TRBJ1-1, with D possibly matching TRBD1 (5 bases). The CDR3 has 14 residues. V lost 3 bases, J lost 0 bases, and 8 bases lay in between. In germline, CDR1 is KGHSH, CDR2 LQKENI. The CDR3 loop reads CASSPGTLNTEAFF. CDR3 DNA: TGTGCCAGCTCACCTGGGACTTTGAACACTGAAGCTTTCTTT. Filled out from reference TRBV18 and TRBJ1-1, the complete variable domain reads NAGVMQNPRHLVRRRGQEARLRCSPMKGHSHVYWYRQLPEEGLKFMVYLQKENIIDESGMPKERFSAEFPKEGPSILRIQQVVRGDSAAYFCASSPGTLNTEAFFGQGTRLTVV.

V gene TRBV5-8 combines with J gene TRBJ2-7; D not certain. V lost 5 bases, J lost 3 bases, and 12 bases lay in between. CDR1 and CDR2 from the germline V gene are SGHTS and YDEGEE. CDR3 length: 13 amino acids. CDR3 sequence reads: CASSPGFNYEQYF. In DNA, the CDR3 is TGTGCCAGCAGTCCCGGATTCAACTACGAGCAGTACTTC.

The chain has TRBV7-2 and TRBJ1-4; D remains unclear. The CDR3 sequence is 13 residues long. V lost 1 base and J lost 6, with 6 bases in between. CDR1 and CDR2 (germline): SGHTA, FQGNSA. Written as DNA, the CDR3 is TGTGCCAGCAGCTTAGGAGCCGATGAAAAACTGTTTTTT. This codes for CASSLGADEKLFF.